One sample yielded the 32 T cell receptor beta chains listed below, sequenced in a study of blood T cell repertoires in COVID-19. Sequenced by immunoSEQ multiplex PCR; TCRdb stores in-frame clones only, minus some. The sample lists under 150,000 clones, approximately 88% occurring once. Sequencing was done on a sample of peripheral blood. These receptors were collected from a woman aged 80 or over with acute or convalescent COVID-19.

The chain is built from TRBV15 and TRBJ1-1; D may be TRBD1 (5 bases). CDR1 is LNHNV and CDR2 is YYDKDF in the germline V gene (reference sequence). V shed 1 base and J shed 6 bases, with 12 bases lying between them. The CDR3 sequence is 14 residues long. CDR3 coding DNA: TGTGCCACCAGCAGAGCCGGCAGGGACTCTGAAGCTTTCTTT. This codes for CATSRAGRDSEAFF.

V is TRBV14 and J is TRBJ2-7; TRBD2 might be the D (6 bases). CDR3 size: 13 residues. Trimming cost V 4 bases and J 8 bases, with 15 bases left between them. CDR1 is SGHDN and CDR2 is FVKESK in the germline V gene. This CDR3 is CASSPFSGTQQYF. The CDR3 coding sequence is TGTGCCAGCAGCCCCTTTTCCGGGACTCAGCAGTACTTC. Filled out from reference TRBV14 and TRBJ2-7, the complete variable domain reads EAGVTQFPSHSVIEKGQTVTLRCDPISGHDNLYWYRRVMGKEIKFLLHFVKESKQDESGMPNNRFLAERTGGTYSTLKVQPAELEDSGVYFCASSPFSGTQQYFGPGTRLTVT.

This chain joins TRBV6-2 or TRBV6-3 and TRBJ2-5; 10 bases are shared with TRBD2. J gave up 5 bases and V 2 bases, and 5 bases lay outside the gene matches. Germline values: CDR1 MNHEY, CDR2 SVGEGT. This CDR3 has 15 amino acids. CDR3 in amino acids: CASSYEAGGRETQYF. CDR3 nucleotides: TGTGCCAGCAGTTACGAAGCGGGGGGGCGCGAGACCCAGTACTTC.

Only one count was recorded for this clone. The rearrangement links TRBV5-1 to TRBJ2-3, with 9 bases fitting TRBD2. CDR1 is SGHRS, CDR2 YFSETQ, per germline. This CDR3 spans 15 amino acids. Trimming cost V 2 bases and J 3 bases; bases outside gene matches: 4. This chain's CDR3 is CASSLLGLATDTQYF. The CDR3 DNA follows: TGCGCCAGCAGCTTACTAGGACTAGCGACAGATACGCAGTATTTT.

The CDR3 spells CSVEESSGNTIYF. CDR3 DNA: TGCAGCGTTGAGGAGAGCTCTGGAAACACCATATATTTT. V gene TRBV29-1 combines with J gene TRBJ1-3; D not resolved. The V end lost 3 bases, the J end lost 0 bases, and 6 bases lay between the germline ends. Germline CDR1 and CDR2: SQVTM and ANQGSEA. The CDR3 is 13 residues long.

The chain joins TRBV19 to TRBJ1-2; D not certain. Trimming removed 5 bases at V and 8 bases at J, with 12 bases between. The CDR3 sequence is 12 residues long. Germline loops: CDR1 LNHDA, CDR2 SQIVND (reference sequence). In DNA, the CDR3 is TGTGCCAGTAGTCCCAGGCTGGGCGGCTACACCTTC. Protein sequence: CASSPRLGGYTF.

The chain links TRBV15 to TRBJ1-4; tentatively, D is TRBD1 (5 bases). Trimming left V 1 base short and J 7 bases short, with 16 bases between. The CDR3 loop spans 16 amino acids. The germline gives CDR1 LNHNV, CDR2 YYDKDF (reference sequence). CDR3 region: CATSRVEGRDREKLFF. CDR3 nucleotides: TGTGCCACCAGCAGAGTCGAGGGGAGGGACCGTGAAAAACTGTTTTTT.

V is TRBV21-1 and J is TRBJ1-2. TRBV21-1 is classified as a pseudogene. The CDR3 is 13 residues long. The CDR3 DNA sequence: TGTGCCAGCAGCCCTCGAGCGGGGTGGGGCTACACCTTC. Protein product: CASSPRAGWGYTF.

For the CDR3, the DNA is TGCAGTGCCAGTGGGGGACAGGGGGCCGGGCAGCCCCAGCATTTT. Its protein product is CSASGGQGAGQPQHF. V is TRBV20-1 and J is TRBJ1-5; 12 bases are shared with TRBD1. Germline loops: CDR1 DFQATT, CDR2 SNEGSKA (reference sequence). Unmatched junction bases numbered 10, after V lost 6 bases and J lost 7 bases. The CDR3 is 15 residues long.

This chain joins TRBV4-3 and TRBJ1-5; the match to TRBD1 covers 9 bases. Germline trimming cut 4 bases from V and 3 bases from J; bases unmatched to any gene: 7. The CDR3 has 16 residues. Looked up from germline, CDR1 is LGHNA and CDR2 is YSLEER. The CDR3: CASSPGQGMVNQPQHF. CDR3 bases: TGCGCCAGCAGCCCCGGACAGGGGATGGTCAATCAGCCCCAGCATTTT.

The V and J genes are TRBV27 and TRBJ1-1; maybe TRBD1 (6 bases). The length of the CDR3 is 17 residues. Germline assignment: CDR1 MNHEY and CDR2 SMNVEV (reference sequence). Between the trimmed V and J ends, which lost 5 bases and 1 base, there was a span of 20 bases. The CDR3 reads CASSPLFMVGANTEAFF. CDR3 nucleotide sequence: TGTGCCAGCAGTCCCCTTTTTATGGTGGGGGCGAACACTGAAGCTTTCTTT.

The J gene is TRBJ2-1, the V gene TRBV9; 9 positions match TRBD2. Germline values: CDR1 SGDLS, CDR2 YYNGEE. Trimming cost V 4 bases and J 10 bases; bases outside gene matches: 9. There are 14 residues in the CDR3. The CDR3 DNA follows: TGTGCCAGCAGCCCAGGGACTAGCTTCTCCGAGCAGTTCTTC. As protein: CASSPGTSFSEQFF.

The chain recombines TRBV7-8 with TRBJ2-7; 7 positions agree with TRBD1. Per the germline V gene, CDR1 is SGHVS and CDR2 is FQNEAQ. V dropped 5 bases and J dropped 3; count of bases not matched to a gene: 7. This CDR3 region has 14 residues. In nucleotides, the CDR3 is TGTGCCAGCAGCACGAGGGACAGCCACTACGAGCAGTACTTC. Protein sequence: CASSTRDSHYEQYF.

This CDR3 reads CASTTSGLNTEAFF. The CDR3 DNA follows: TGTGCCAGTACCACGAGCGGACTGAACACTGAAGCTTTCTTT. The V gene is TRBV19, the J gene TRBJ1-1; D is unclear. Germline V lookup: CDR1 LNHDA, CDR2 SQIVND (reference sequence). The CDR3 length is 14 residues. The V gene lost 7 bases and the J gene lost 0 bases, with 12 bases spanning the gap.

The chain recombines TRBV4-1 with TRBJ2-5, with 11 bases matching TRBD2. CDR3 length: 16 amino acids. Unmatched junction bases numbered 5, after V lost 4 bases and J lost 1 base. From germline, CDR1 is MGHRA and CDR2 YSYEKL. The CDR3 DNA reads as TGCGCCAGCAGCCGACGGACTAGCGGGTTCCAAGAGACCCAGTACTTC. This sequence encodes CASSRRTSGFQETQYF.

V gene TRBV7-2 combines with J gene TRBJ2-1; D is possibly TRBD2 (5 bases). From germline, CDR1 is SGHTA and CDR2 FQGNSA. V lost 8 bases and J lost 4, with 18 bases in between. CDR3 size: 15 residues. CDR3 DNA: TGTGCCAGCGCCCTAGTGGGCGGGTCATACAATGAGCAGTTCTTC. This encodes CASALVGGSYNEQFF.

The chain combines TRBV5-1 with TRBJ1-2; 8 nucleotides agree with TRBD1. Per the germline V gene, CDR1 is SGHRS and CDR2 is YFSETQ. The CDR3 runs 13 residues. The trim removed 2 bases at V and 6 bases at J, leaving 3 bases unmatched. CDR3 sequence (DNA): TGCGCCAGCAGCTTTCGACAGGGGAATGGCTACACCTTC. It yields the protein CASSFRQGNGYTF. Full variable domain (rest looked up from reference TRBV5-1 and TRBJ1-2): KAGVTQTPRYLIKTRGQQVTLSCSPISGHRSVSWYQQTPGQGLQFLFEYFSETQRNKGNFPGRFSGRQFSNSRSEMNVSTLELGDSALYLCASSFRQGNGYTFGSGTRLTVV.

J is TRBJ2-3 and V is TRBV3-1 (or the pseudogene TRBV3-2), with 15 bases aligning to TRBD2. The CDR3 extends over 14 amino acids. CDR1 is LGHDT and CDR2 is YNNKEL in the germline V gene (reference sequence). Unmatched junction bases numbered 5, after V lost 10 bases and J lost 6 bases. CDR3 in amino acids: CATRGTSGRDTQYF. The CDR3 DNA is TGTGCCACCAGGGGGACTAGCGGGAGGGATACGCAGTATTTT.

The genes are TRBV7-2 and TRBJ1-3, with TRBD1 matching over 10 bases. CDR1 is SGHTA, CDR2 FQGNSA, per germline. The CDR3 covers 15 residues. V gave up 8 bases and J gave up 4 bases; unmatched junction bases: 8. CDR3 amino acids: CASARDRGPGNTIYF. The CDR3 DNA is TGTGCCAGCGCAAGAGACAGGGGGCCGGGAAACACCATATATTTT.

The chain joins TRBV29-1 to TRBJ1-2; 12 positions agree with TRBD1. CDR3 length equals 13 residues. From germline, CDR1 is SQVTM and CDR2 ANQGSEA. Losses at the gene ends were 6 bases for V and 3 bases for J; bases not matched to a gene: 2. CDR3 nucleotide sequence: TGCAGCGTAGGGACAGGGGGCGACTATGGCTACACCTTC. This translates into CSVGTGGDYGYTF.

This clone was observed a handful of times. The rearrangement uses TRBV5-1 and TRBJ1-6, with D perhaps matching TRBD1 (6 bases). Germline CDR1 is SGHRS and CDR2 is YFSETQ. Deletions cut 2 bases from V and 7 bases from J, with 10 bases between. This CDR3 is built from 14 residues. The CDR3 loop is CASSFRTANSPLHF. The CDR3 DNA follows: TGCGCCAGCAGCTTCAGGACAGCCAATTCACCCCTCCACTTT.

The genes are TRBV7-2 and TRBJ2-3, with 8 bases lining up with TRBD2. The CDR3 is 15 residues long. Unmatched junction bases numbered 8, after V lost 5 bases and J lost 4 bases. Germline assignment: CDR1 SGHTA and CDR2 FQGNSA. CDR3: CASSRGLGLSDTQYF. The DNA for the CDR3 is TGTGCCAGCAGCCGGGGACTAGGATTGTCAGATACGCAGTATTTT.

This chain joins TRBV7-6 and TRBJ1-5, with 9 nucleotides matching TRBD1. V gave up 2 bases and J gave up 7 bases; unmatched junction bases: 6. The germline V gene encodes CDR1 SGHVS and CDR2 FNYEAQ. This CDR3 is 15 amino acids long. Here the CDR3 reads CASSLTGGEGQPQHF. CDR3 in DNA: TGTGCCAGCAGCTTAACAGGGGGCGAAGGGCAGCCCCAGCATTTT. Full variable domain (outside the CDR3, taken from reference TRBV7-6 and TRBJ1-5): GAGVSQSPRYKVTKRGQDVALRCDPISGHVSLYWYRQALGQGPEFLTYFNYEAQQDKSGLPNDRFSAERPEGSISTLTIQRTEQRDSAMYRCASSLTGGEGQPQHFGDGTRLSIL.

The chain links TRBV11-3 to TRBJ2-1; weak D call: TRBD2 (6 bases). CDR1 is SGHNT, CDR2 YENEEA, per germline. Trimming pared 5 bases from V and 8 bases from J, leaving 13 bases between. This CDR3 has 13 residues. The chain's CDR3 is CASSLGTRHEQFF. The CDR3 DNA reads TGTGCCAGCAGCCTCGGGACTCGCCATGAGCAGTTCTTC. The full variable domain, its missing parts supplied by reference TRBV11-3 and TRBJ2-1, is EAGVVQSPRYKIIEKKQPVAFWCNPISGHNTLYWYLQNLGQGPELLIRYENEEAVDDSQLPKDRFSAERLKGVDSTLKIQPAELGDSAVYLCASSLGTRHEQFFGPGTRLTVL.

The genes are TRBV7-9 and TRBJ1-1, with D possibly TRBD1 on 5 matching bases. The germline V and J ends were trimmed by 0 bases and 1 base, with 15 bases remaining between them. This CDR3 contains 17 residues. Germline lookup yields CDR1 SEHNR and CDR2 FQNEAQ (reference sequence). Written as DNA, the CDR3 is TGTGCCAGCAGCTTAGCGCTGGGAGGGGATGGGAACACTGAAGCTTTCTTT. Amino acids: CASSLALGGDGNTEAFF.

The chain has TRBV19 and TRBJ1-5; a weak D match, TRBD1 (6 bases). This CDR3 has 15 residues. Per germline, CDR1 LNHDA and CDR2 SQIVND (reference sequence). Trimming cost V 3 bases and J 2 bases, with 11 bases left between them. CDR3 DNA: TGTGCCAGTAGTATCACAGGGTTTCGCAATCAGCCCCAGCATTTT. Amino acids: CASSITGFRNQPQHF.

The CDR3 bases are TGTGCCAGCTCACCCGGACAGGGGGCTGTCGGTGCCTATGGCTACACCTTC. This sequence encodes CASSPGQGAVGAYGYTF. The chain links TRBV18 to TRBJ1-2, with 11 positions matching TRBD1. Trimming at V came to 3 bases and at J to 4 bases, leaving 10 bases not matched to a gene. Germline lookup yields CDR1 KGHSH and CDR2 LQKENI. This CDR3 contains 17 residues.

This clone was seen only once. The chain is built from TRBV3-1 (or the pseudogene TRBV3-2) and TRBJ2-2, with D uncertain. V was trimmed by 2 bases and J by 0 bases, leaving 4 bases between them. Germline-derived CDR1 and CDR2 are LGHDT and YNNKEL (reference sequence). The CDR3 covers 14 residues. The CDR3 DNA follows: TGTGCCAGCAGCCAACGAGCGAACACCGGGGAGCTGTTTTTT. This sequence encodes CASSQRANTGELFF.

The chain couples TRBV7-2 to TRBJ2-5; no clear D gene. Trimming pared 5 bases from V and 0 bases from J, leaving 13 bases between. Germline V gene lookup returns CDR1 SGHTA and CDR2 FQGNSA. The CDR3 length is 15 residues. The chain's CDR3 is CASSLWASDQETQYF. CDR3 in DNA: TGTGCCAGCAGCCTATGGGCCTCCGACCAAGAGACCCAGTACTTC. Looking up the rest from reference TRBV7-2 and TRBJ2-5 gives the full variable domain: GAGVSQSPSNKVTEKGKDVELRCDPISGHTALYWYRQSLGQGLEFLIYFQGNSAPDKSGLPSDRFSAERTGGSVSTLTIQRTQQEDSAVYLCASSLWASDQETQYFGPGTRLLVL.

This chain links TRBV12-3 or TRBV12-4 with TRBJ2-3, with a weak D call TRBD1 (5 bases). This CDR3 has 12 amino acids. Trimming left V 6 bases short and J 10 bases short, with 14 bases between. Written as DNA, the CDR3 is TGTGCCAGCAGCATCCAGGGTTGGGCGCAGTATTTT. Its protein is CASSIQGWAQYF.

The rearrangement uses TRBV18 and TRBJ1-1, with D maybe TRBD1 (6 bases). Germline V gene data show CDR1 as KGHSH and CDR2 as LQKENI. This CDR3 comprises 17 residues. V lost 1 base to trimming and J lost 3 bases, with 18 bases between them. Here the CDR3 reads CASSPRITQGGDTEAFF. In DNA, the CDR3 is TGTGCCAGCTCACCACGAATCACACAGGGAGGGGACACTGAAGCTTTCTTT.

This clone appeared a single time. V usage is TRBV9 and J usage is TRBJ1-6, with D tentatively TRBD1 (5 bases). CDR3 length: 15 residues. Trimming cost V 3 bases and J 4 bases, with 11 bases left between them. Germline lookup yields CDR1 SGDLS and CDR2 YYNGEE. CDR3 bases: TGTGCCAGCAGCGCAGACAGCTCTTATAATTCACCCCTCCACTTT. Translating gives CASSADSSYNSPLHF.